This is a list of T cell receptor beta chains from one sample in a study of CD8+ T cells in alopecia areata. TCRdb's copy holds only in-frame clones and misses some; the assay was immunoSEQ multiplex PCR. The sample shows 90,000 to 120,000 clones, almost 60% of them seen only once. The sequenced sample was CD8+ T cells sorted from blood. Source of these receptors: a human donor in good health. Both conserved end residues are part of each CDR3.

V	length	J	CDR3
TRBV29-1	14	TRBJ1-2	CSVPTGGNNYGYTF
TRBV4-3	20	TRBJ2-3	CASSQEGTSGLGLSTDTQYF
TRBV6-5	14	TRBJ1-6	CASSRDRVDSPLHF
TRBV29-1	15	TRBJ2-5	CSVAPWEGRQETQYF
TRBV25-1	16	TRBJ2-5	CASSPGLAGAQETQYF
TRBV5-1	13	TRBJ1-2	CASSLAGGTGYTF
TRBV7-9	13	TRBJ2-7	CASSLLGAYEQYF
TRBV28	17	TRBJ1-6	CASSLRGDPGYQGPLHF
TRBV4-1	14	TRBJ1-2	CASSQWQGDYGYTF
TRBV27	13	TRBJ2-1	CASSSSSYNEQFF
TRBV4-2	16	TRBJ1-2	CASSQDAESSVYGYTF
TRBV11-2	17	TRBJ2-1	CASSLGWGHALMNEQFF
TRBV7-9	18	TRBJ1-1	CASSGNTGTGDLNTEAFF
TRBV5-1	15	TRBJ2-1	CASSPTGHDYNEQFF
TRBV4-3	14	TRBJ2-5	CASSLLAGARTQYF
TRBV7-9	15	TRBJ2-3	CASSLVGGRTDTQYF
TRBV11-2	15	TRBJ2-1	CASSSAGQTTNEQFF
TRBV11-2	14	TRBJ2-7	CASSPGTGPYEQYF
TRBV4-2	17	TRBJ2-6	CASSQDWGGSGANVLTF
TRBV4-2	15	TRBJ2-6	CASSPGSSGANVLTF